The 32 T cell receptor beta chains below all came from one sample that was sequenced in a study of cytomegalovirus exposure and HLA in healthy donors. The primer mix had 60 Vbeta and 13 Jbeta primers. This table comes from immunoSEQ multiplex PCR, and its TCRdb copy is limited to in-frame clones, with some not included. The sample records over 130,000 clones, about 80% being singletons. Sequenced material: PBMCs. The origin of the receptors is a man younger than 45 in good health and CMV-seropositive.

CDR3 region: CASSPSIGTSDIQYF. Written as DNA, the CDR3 is TGTGCCAGCAGCCCTTCGATAGGGACTAGTGACATTCAGTACTTC. The chain links TRBV7-2 to TRBJ2-4; TRBD2 aligns across 8 bases. Trimming cost V 5 bases and J 8 bases; bases outside gene matches: 11. Germline V gene data show CDR1 as SGHTA and CDR2 as FQGNSA. The CDR3 spans 15 residues. Full variable domain (remainder filled in from reference TRBV7-2 and TRBJ2-4): GAGVSQSPSNKVTEKGKDVELRCDPISGHTALYWYRQSLGQGLEFLIYFQGNSAPDKSGLPSDRFSAERTGGSVSTLTIQRTQQEDSAVYLCASSPSIGTSDIQYFGAGTRLSVL.

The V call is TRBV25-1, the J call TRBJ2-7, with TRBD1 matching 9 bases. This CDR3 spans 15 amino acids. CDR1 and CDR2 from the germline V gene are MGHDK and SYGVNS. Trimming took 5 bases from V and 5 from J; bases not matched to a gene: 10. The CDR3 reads CASSLTGTGYHEQYF. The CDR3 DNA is TGTGCCAGCAGTCTGACCGGGACAGGGTACCACGAGCAGTACTTC.

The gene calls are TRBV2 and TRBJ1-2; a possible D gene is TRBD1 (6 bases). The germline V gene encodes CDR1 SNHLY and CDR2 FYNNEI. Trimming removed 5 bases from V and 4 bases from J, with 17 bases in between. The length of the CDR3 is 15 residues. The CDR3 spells CASSLDSSGAYGYTF. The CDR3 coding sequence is TGTGCCAGCAGTCTGGACAGTTCGGGCGCCTATGGCTACACCTTC.

In DNA, the CDR3 is TGTGCCAGCAGTTACGGGGGGACCATATACAATGAGCAGTTCTTC. Amino acids: CASSYGGTIYNEQFF. The chain is built from TRBV6-6 and TRBJ2-1, with a possible D match to TRBD2 (6 bases). CDR1 MNHNY and CDR2 SVGAGI come from the germline V gene (reference sequence). The CDR3 is made up of 15 amino acids. V dropped 2 bases and J dropped 4 bases, with 12 bases sitting between them.

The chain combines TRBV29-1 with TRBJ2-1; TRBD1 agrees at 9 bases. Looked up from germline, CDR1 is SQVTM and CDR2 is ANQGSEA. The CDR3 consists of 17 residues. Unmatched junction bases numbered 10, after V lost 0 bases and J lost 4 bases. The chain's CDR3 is CSVEDLGETGGYNEQFF. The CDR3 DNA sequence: TGCAGCGTTGAAGACCTCGGGGAGACAGGGGGGTACAATGAGCAGTTCTTC.

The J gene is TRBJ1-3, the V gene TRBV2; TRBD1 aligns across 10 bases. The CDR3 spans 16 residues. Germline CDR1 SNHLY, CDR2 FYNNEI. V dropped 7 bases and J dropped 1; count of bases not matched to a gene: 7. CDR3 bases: TGTGCCAGCAATGATATGGACAGGGGGTCTGGAAACACCATATATTTT. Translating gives CASNDMDRGSGNTIYF.

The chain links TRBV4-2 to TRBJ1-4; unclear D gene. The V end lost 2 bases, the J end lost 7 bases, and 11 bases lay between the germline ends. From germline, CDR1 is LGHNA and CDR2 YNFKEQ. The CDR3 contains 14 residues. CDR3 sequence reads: CASSQSEPAEKLFF. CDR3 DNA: TGTGCCAGCAGCCAAAGCGAACCCGCTGAAAAACTGTTTTTT.

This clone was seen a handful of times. As DNA, the CDR3 is TGCGCCAGCAGCCAGATACAGGGAAATGAGCAGTTCTTC. As protein: CASSQIQGNEQFF. This chain uses TRBV4-1 with TRBJ2-1, with D tentatively TRBD1 (6 bases). Trimming pared 3 bases from V and 7 bases from J, leaving 10 bases between. The germline gives CDR1 MGHRA, CDR2 YSYEKL. The length of the CDR3 is 13 residues.

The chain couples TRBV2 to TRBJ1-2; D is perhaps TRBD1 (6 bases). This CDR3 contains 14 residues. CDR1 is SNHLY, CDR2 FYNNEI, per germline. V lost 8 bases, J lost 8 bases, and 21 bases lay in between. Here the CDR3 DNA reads TGTGCCAGCCGGGACGGGGGGCCCCTTTTGGGCTACACCTTC. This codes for CASRDGGPLLGYTF.

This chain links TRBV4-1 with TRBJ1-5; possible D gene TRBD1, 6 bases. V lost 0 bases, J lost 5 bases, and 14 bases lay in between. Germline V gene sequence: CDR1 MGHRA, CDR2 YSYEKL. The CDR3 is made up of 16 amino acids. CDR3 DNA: TGCGCCAGCAGCCAAGACGACAGGCCCTACGATCAGCCCCAGCATTTT. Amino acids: CASSQDDRPYDQPQHF.

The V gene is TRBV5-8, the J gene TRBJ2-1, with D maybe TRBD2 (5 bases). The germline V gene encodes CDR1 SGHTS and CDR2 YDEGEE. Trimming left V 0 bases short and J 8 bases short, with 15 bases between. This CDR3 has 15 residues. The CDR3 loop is CASSLGLRGVDEQFF. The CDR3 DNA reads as TGTGCCAGCAGCTTGGGACTCCGGGGAGTGGATGAGCAGTTCTTC.

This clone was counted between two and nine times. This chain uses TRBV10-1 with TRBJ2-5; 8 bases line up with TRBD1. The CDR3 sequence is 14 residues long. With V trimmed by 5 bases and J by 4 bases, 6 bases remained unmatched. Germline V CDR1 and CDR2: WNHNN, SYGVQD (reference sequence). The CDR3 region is CASSQPGTGETQYF. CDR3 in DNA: TGCGCCAGCAGTCAACCGGGGACAGGAGAGACCCAGTACTTC.

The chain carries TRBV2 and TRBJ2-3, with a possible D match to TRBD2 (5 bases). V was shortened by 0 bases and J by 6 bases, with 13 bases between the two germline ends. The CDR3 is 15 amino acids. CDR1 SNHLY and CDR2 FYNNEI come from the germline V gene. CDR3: CASSEARSVWDTQYF. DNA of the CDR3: TGTGCCAGCAGTGAAGCACGTAGCGTGTGGGATACGCAGTATTTT.

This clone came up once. DNA for the CDR3: TGTGCCAGCAGGGGCCGGGGACAGGGGCCCGAGCAGTACTTC. Translated: CASRGRGQGPEQYF. V usage is TRBV27 and J usage is TRBJ2-7, with 10 bases identical to TRBD1. Germline assignment: CDR1 MNHEY and CDR2 SMNVEV (reference sequence). There are 14 residues in the CDR3. V lost 6 bases to trimming and J lost 6 bases; unmatched junction nucleotides: 8.

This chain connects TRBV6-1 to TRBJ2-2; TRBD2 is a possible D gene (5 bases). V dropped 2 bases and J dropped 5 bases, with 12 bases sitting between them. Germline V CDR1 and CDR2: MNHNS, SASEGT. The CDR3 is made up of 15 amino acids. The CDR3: CASSELGSWTGELFF. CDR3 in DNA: TGTGCCAGCAGTGAATTAGGGAGTTGGACCGGGGAGCTGTTTTTT.

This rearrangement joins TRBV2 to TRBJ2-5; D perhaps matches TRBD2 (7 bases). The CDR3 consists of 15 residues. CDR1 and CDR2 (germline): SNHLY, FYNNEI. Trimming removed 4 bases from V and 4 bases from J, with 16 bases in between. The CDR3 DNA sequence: TGTGCCAGCAGTGTGGAGGGGGGGCCAGGAGAGACCCAGTACTTC. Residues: CASSVEGGPGETQYF. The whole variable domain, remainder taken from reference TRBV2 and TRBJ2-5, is EPEVTQTPSHQVTQMGQEVILRCVPISNHLYFYWYRQILGQKVEFLVSFYNNEISEKSEIFDDQFSVERPDGSNFTLKIRSTKLEDSAMYFCASSVEGGPGETQYFGPGTRLLVL.

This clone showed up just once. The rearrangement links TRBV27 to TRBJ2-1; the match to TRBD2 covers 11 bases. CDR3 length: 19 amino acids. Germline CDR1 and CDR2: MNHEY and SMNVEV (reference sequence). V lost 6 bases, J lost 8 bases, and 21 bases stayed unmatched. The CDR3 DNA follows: TGTGCCAGCAGGGCGATCAGGGGGAGATGGCTAGCGGGAGGCTATGAGCAGTTCTTC. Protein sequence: CASRAIRGRWLAGGYEQFF.

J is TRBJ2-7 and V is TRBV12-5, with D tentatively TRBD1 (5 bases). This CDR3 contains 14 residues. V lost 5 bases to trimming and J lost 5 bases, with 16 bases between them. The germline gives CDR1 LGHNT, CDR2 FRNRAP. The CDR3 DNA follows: TGTGCTAGTGGTCCCCAAGGGGTGCTCCACGAGCAGTACTTC. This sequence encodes CASGPQGVLHEQYF.

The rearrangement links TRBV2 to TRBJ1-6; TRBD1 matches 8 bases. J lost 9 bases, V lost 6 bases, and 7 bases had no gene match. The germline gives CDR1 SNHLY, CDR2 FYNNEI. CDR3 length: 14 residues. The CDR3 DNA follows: TGTGCCAGCAGCGGACAGGGTTCGGGTTCACCCCTCCACTTT. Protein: CASSGQGSGSPLHF.

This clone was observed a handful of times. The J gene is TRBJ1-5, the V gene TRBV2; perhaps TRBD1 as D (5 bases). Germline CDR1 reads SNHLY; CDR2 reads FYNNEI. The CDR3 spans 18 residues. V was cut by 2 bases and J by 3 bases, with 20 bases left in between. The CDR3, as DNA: TGTGCCAGCAGTGAATTCCTTTCGGGGACTTCAGACAATCAGCCCCAGCATTTT. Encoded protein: CASSEFLSGTSDNQPQHF.

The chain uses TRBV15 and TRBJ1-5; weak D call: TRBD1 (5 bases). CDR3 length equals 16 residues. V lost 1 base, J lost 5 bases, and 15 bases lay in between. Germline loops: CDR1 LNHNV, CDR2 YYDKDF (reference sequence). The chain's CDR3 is CATSRVPGPTHQPQHF. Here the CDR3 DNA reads TGTGCCACCAGCAGAGTTCCAGGGCCGACCCATCAGCCCCAGCATTTT.

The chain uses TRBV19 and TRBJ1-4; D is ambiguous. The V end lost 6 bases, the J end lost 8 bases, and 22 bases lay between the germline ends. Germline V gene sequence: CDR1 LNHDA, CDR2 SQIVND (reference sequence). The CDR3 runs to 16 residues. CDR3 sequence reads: CASSLWETARAEKLFF. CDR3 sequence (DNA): TGTGCCAGTAGCCTATGGGAGACCGCCCGGGCGGAAAAACTGTTTTTT.

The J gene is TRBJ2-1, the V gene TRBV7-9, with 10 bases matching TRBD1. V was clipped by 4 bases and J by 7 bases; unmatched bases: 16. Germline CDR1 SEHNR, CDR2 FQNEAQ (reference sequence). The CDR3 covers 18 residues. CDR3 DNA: TGTGCCAGCAGCTCCAGCTTACCCAGACAGGGGGCGCGGAATGAGCAGTTCTTC. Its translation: CASSSSLPRQGARNEQFF.

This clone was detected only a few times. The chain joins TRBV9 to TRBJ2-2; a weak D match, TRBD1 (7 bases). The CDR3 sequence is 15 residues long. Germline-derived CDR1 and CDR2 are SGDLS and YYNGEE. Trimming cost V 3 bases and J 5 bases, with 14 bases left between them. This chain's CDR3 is CASSGSQGRTGELFF. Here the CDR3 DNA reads TGTGCCAGCAGCGGATCACAGGGGAGGACCGGGGAGCTGTTTTTT.

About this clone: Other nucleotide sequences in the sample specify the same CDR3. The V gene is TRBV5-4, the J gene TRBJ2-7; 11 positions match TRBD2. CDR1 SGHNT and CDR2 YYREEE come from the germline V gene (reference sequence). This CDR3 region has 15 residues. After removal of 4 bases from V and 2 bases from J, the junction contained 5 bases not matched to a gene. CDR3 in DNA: TGTGCCAGCAGCCCGGGGACTAGCGGAACCTACGAGCAGTACTTC. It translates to CASSPGTSGTYEQYF.

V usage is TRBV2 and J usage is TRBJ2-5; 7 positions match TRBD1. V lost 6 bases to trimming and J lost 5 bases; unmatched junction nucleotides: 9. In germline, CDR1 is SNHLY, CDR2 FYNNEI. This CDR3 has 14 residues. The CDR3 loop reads CASRVGGAEETQYF. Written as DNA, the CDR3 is TGTGCCAGCAGGGTAGGGGGCGCGGAGGAGACCCAGTACTTC.

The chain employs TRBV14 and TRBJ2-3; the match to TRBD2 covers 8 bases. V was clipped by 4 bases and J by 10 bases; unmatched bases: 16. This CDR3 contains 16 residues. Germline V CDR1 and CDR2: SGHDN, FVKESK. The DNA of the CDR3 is TGTGCCAGCAGCCCTCTCGGGGGGGGGCAAACAGTTGCGCAGTATTTT. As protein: CASSPLGGGQTVAQYF. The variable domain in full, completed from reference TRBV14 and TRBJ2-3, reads EAGVTQFPSHSVIEKGQTVTLRCDPISGHDNLYWYRRVMGKEIKFLLHFVKESKQDESGMPNNRFLAERTGGTYSTLKVQPAELEDSGVYFCASSPLGGGQTVAQYFGPGTRLTVL.

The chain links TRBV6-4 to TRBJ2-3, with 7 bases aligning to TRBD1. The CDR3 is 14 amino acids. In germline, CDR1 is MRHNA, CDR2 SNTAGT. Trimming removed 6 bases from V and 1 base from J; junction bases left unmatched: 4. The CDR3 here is CASSQGGRTDTQYF. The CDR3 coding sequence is TGTGCCAGCAGCCAAGGGGGCCGCACAGATACGCAGTATTTT.

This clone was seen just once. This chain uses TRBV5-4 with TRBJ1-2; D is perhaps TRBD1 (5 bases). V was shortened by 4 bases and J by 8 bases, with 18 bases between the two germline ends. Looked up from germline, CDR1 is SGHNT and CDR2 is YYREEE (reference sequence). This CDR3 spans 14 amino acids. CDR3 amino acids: CASSAGLTGEGYTF. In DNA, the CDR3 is TGTGCCAGCAGCGCGGGACTGACCGGGGAAGGCTACACCTTC.

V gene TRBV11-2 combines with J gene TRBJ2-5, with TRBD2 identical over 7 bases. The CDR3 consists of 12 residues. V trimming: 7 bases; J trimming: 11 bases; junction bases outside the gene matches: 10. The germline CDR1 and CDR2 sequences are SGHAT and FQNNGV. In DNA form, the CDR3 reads TGTGCCAGCACCTCGGGGGGAGTCGTTCAGTACTTC. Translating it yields CASTSGGVVQYF.

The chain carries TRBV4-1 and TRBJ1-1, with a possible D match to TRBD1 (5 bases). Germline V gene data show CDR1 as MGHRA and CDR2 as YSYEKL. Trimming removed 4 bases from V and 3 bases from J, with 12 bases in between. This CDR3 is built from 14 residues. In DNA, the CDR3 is TGCGCCAGCAGCCCAACTTTCAGGGACACTGAAGCTTTCTTT. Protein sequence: CASSPTFRDTEAFF.

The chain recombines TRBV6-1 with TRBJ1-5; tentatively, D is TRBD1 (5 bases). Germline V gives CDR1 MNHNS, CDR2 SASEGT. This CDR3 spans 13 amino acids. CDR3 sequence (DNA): TGTGGAACAGTTGGGGGGGGAAATCAGCCCCAGCATTTT. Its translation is CGTVGGGNQPQHF.